The T cell receptor (beta chain) under discussion was sequenced for a study of spatial heterogeneity in lung cancer. Germline V gives CDR1 MNHEY, CDR2 SVGAGI. The V gene lost 2 bases and the J gene lost 7 bases, with 12 bases spanning the gap. The CDR3 consists of 13 residues. Time point defined: sample taken at primary tumor resection. Overall study findings and caveats: Counts of expanded alpha and beta TCRs within tumors tracked the tumor nonsynonymous mutation count.

One entry per CDR3 protein, called by TCRdb with MiXCR from the 5' RACE reads. Counted here are thousands of distinct CDR3 sequences, about 2.9% occurring once; the ten biggest clones make up roughly an eighth. This clonotype was picked up many times. No antigen is known for it. V gene TRBV6-5 combines with J gene TRBJ2-7; D is unclear. This sequence was found in a male donor with early-stage non-small cell lung cancer. The source material was lung tumor tissue, sampled at surgery. The CDR3 DNA sequence: TGTGCCAGCAGTTACGGTCGGGCCGCTGAGCAGTACTTC. It translates to CASSYGRAAEQYF.